Listed below are T cell receptor beta chains from one sample, sequenced in a study of cytomegalovirus exposure and HLA in healthy donors. Profiling relied on immunoSEQ multiplex PCR, and the TCRdb table lists in-frame clones only, not all of them. Its table lists about 150,000 clones. Sequencing was carried out using PBMCs. The receptors stem from a man younger than 40 in good health and CMV-seronegative. Both conserved end residues are part of each CDR3. The D gene is left open where the match is weak.

>TRBV18|TRBJ2-1|-|14
TGTGCCAGCTCACCGGGAGGCCCTTACAATGAGCAGTTCTTC
CASSPGGPYNEQFF
>TRBV16|TRBJ1-4|-|14
TGTGCCAGCAGTCCCAGGGCTTCTAATGAAAAACTGTTTTTT
CASSPRASNEKLFF
>TRBV4-1|TRBJ2-1|TRBD2|17
TGCGCCAGCAGCCCCCGAAGGGCGGGAGGGCCGGCAAATGAGCAGTTCTTC
CASSPRRAGGPANEQFF
>TRBV27|TRBJ1-1|TRBD1|14
TGTGCCAGCAGTTTATCACAGGGGGAAACTGAAGCTTTCTTT
CASSLSQGETEAFF
>TRBV5-4|TRBJ2-3|-|15
TGTGCCAGCAGCTTGGGCGGACAGAGCACAGATACGCAGTATTTT
CASSLGGQSTDTQYF
>TRBV10-2|TRBJ1-4|TRBD1|15
TGCGCCAGCAGGTCCCAGGGGGCACCTAATGAAAAACTGTTTTTT
CASRSQGAPNEKLFF
>TRBV7-9|TRBJ1-5|TRBD1|19
TGTGCCAGCAGCTTAGGTCATGGTGGCAGGGGGCAAAGCAATCAGCCCCAGCATTTT
CASSLGHGGRGQSNQPQHF
>TRBV11-3|TRBJ2-1|TRBD2|15
TGTGCCAGCAGCTTGCCTAGCGGGACGGCGGGTGAGCAGTTCTTC
CASSLPSGTAGEQFF
>TRBV11-2|TRBJ1-2|TRBD1|15
TGTGCCAGCAGCTTAAGGACAGGGGTCGACGGTGGCTACACCTTC
CASSLRTGVDGGYTF
>TRBV5-1|TRBJ2-1|TRBD2|17
TGCGCCAGCAGCTTTGGGCTAGCGGGAGGGCTCAACAATGAGCAGTTCTTC
CASSFGLAGGLNNEQFF
>TRBV10-2|TRBJ2-3|TRBD1|15
TGCGCCAGCAGTGAGTCCCAAGACAGGGCAGATACGCAGTATTTT
CASSESQDRADTQYF
>TRBV6-1|TRBJ2-7|-|14
TGTGCCAGCGTGCTCGGTGGTCCGGAGGCCGAGCAGTACTTC
CASVLGGPEAEQYF
>TRBV19|TRBJ1-5|-|15
TGTGCCAGTAGTATAGGCGGCCCGCTCAATCAGCCCCAGCATTTT
CASSIGGPLNQPQHF
>TRBV5-1|TRBJ2-2|-|14
TGCGCCAGCAGCGCTAGCCTAAACACCGGGGAGCTGTTTTTT
CASSASLNTGELFF
>TRBV28|TRBJ2-7|TRBD1|15
TGTGCCAGCAGTTTACCGGGACAGGCGGTGGGGGAGCAGTACTTC
CASSLPGQAVGEQYF
>TRBV6-1|TRBJ1-3|-|15
TGTGCCAGCAGTGAGATGGGGGGAAAGGGGAACACCATATATTTT
CASSEMGGKGNTIYF
>TRBV6-1|TRBJ2-7|TRBD1|14
TGTGCCAGCAGTATCCGGGACAGGGAGCACGAGCAGTACTTC
CASSIRDREHEQYF
>TRBV6-5|TRBJ2-4|TRBD1|15
TGTGCCAGCAGATATGACAGGGACAGCAAAAACATTCAGTACTTC
CASRYDRDSKNIQYF
>TRBV10-3|TRBJ2-5|-|13
TGTGCCATCATGGGCGTTAGCCAAGAGACCCAGTACTTC
CAIMGVSQETQYF
>TRBV5-1|TRBJ2-7|TRBD1|14
TGCGCCAGCAGCCGTGACAGGGGTAGCTACGAGCAGTACTTC
CASSRDRGSYEQYF
>TRBV5-6|TRBJ1-1|TRBD1|15
TGTGCCAGCAGCCCCCCTCGGACAGGGAACACTGAAGCTTTCTTT
CASSPPRTGNTEAFF
>TRBV7-9|TRBJ1-2|TRBD1|15
TGTGCCAGCAGCGAGACAGGGGATGGGACCTATGGCTACACCTTC
CASSETGDGTYGYTF
>TRBV7-2|TRBJ2-1|TRBD1|13
TGTGCCAGCAGCATCGACAGGGTGAGTGAGCAGTTCTTC
CASSIDRVSEQFF
>TRBV4-3|TRBJ1-5|-|14
TGCGCCAGCAGCCAAGAGGGCAGAGATCAGCCCCAGCATTTT
CASSQEGRDQPQHF
>TRBV11-2|TRBJ2-7|-|15
TGTGCCAGCAGCTTACGGAGTGGAGAGGGCTACGAGCAGTACTTC
CASSLRSGEGYEQYF
>TRBV5-1|TRBJ2-5|-|15
TGCGCCAGCAGCTCCGGACAGGTCGGAGGGGAGACCCAGTACTTC
CASSSGQVGGETQYF
>TRBV6-5|TRBJ2-5|-|15
TGTGCCAGCAGTTACTCGACCGTCAGGGAAGAGACCCAGTACTTC
CASSYSTVREETQYF
>TRBV6-5|TRBJ1-1|-|12
TGTGCCAGCAGTACCGGGAGTACAGAAGCTTTCTTT
CASSTGSTEAFF
>TRBV5-4|TRBJ2-3|TRBD1|15
TGTGCCAGCAGCTTGGGGGCGACAGGGACAGATACGCAGTATTTT
CASSLGATGTDTQYF
>TRBV9|TRBJ2-2|-|19
TGTGCCAGCAGCGTAGACATCCGCGGCGGGGCCGCCCAACACGGGGAGCTGTTTTTT
CASSVDIRGGAAQHGELFF
>TRBV28|TRBJ2-5|-|14
TGTGCCAGCAGTTTATTGGGCGGGGAAGAGACCCAGTACTTC
CASSLLGGEETQYF
>TRBV25-1|TRBJ1-6|TRBD1|15
TGTGCCAGCGGTCGGGACAGGGCCTATAATTCACCCCTCCACTTT
CASGRDRAYNSPLHF
>TRBV7-3|TRBJ2-2|TRBD1|14
TGTGCCAGCAGTAAACAGGGGGCCACCGGGGAGCTGTTTTTT
CASSKQGATGELFF
>TRBV4-1|TRBJ2-1|TRBD2|16
TGCGCCAGCAGCCAAGATTGGCTAGCGGGAGTAGGTGAGCAGTTCTTC
CASSQDWLAGVGEQFF
>TRBV5-8|TRBJ2-1|TRBD2|16
TGTGCCAGCAGTACCTTACTAGCGGGAGGCTCGAGTGAGCAGTTCTTC
CASSTLLAGGSSEQFF
>TRBV10-1|TRBJ2-3|TRBD1|13
TGCGCCAGCAGGGGACAGGGTTCGGATACGCAGTATTTT
CASRGQGSDTQYF
>TRBV13|TRBJ1-2|-|14
TGTGCCAGCAGCCTACCGACAGAGCTCTATGGCTACACCTTC
CASSLPTELYGYTF
>TRBV11-2|TRBJ1-1|-|14
TGTGCCAGCAGCTTAGGGTACAGGGTCACTGAAGCTTTCTTT
CASSLGYRVTEAFF
>TRBV5-4|TRBJ1-1|-|13
TGTGCCAGCAGCTTGGGGGACAAGACTGAAGCTTTCTTT
CASSLGDKTEAFF
>TRBV5-1|TRBJ2-2|-|15
TGCGCCAGCAGCTTGGGCCTTACGGTGGCCGGGGAGCTGTTTTTT
CASSLGLTVAGELFF
>TRBV28|TRBJ1-5|-|14
TGTGCCAGCCGCCGGGGTGAGGGCGTTCAGCCCCAGCATTTT
CASRRGEGVQPQHF
>TRBV6-5|TRBJ2-7|-|15
TGTGCCAGCAGTTACCAGGGGACGGTCCAGGGGGAGCAGTACTTC
CASSYQGTVQGEQYF
>TRBV28|TRBJ1-2|TRBD1|14
TGTGCCAGCAGTGAGAACGGACAGGTCTATGGCTACACCTTC
CASSENGQVYGYTF
>TRBV6-5|TRBJ1-1|TRBD1|14
TGTGCCAGCAGTGACAGGGGAATGAACACTGAAGCTTTCTTT
CASSDRGMNTEAFF
>TRBV5-1|TRBJ2-7|-|14
TGCGCCAGCAGCTTGGAACAGGGAGCCTACGAGCAGTACTTC
CASSLEQGAYEQYF
>TRBV5-1|TRBJ2-2|-|17
TGCGCCAGCAGCTTGGAAGTCTTGCCAGCGAACACCGGGGAGCTGTTTTTT
CASSLEVLPANTGELFF
>TRBV28|TRBJ1-1|TRBD1|14
TGTGCCAGCACGGCCAGGGGGCGGGTCACTGAAGCTTTCTTT
CASTARGRVTEAFF
>TRBV28|TRBJ1-2|TRBD1|13
TGTGCCAGCAGGCCCGGGACAGACTATGGCTACACCTTC
CASRPGTDYGYTF